This note documents a single T cell receptor (beta chain) sequence. The record originates from a study of OX40 agonist ivuxolimab in advanced cancers. Study information: Patients in dose escalation had liver, melanoma, kidney or head and neck cancers. Earlier anti-PD-1, anti-PD-L1 or anti-CTLA-4 therapy was permitted; under 50% had received some.

Assay: immunoSEQ multiplex PCR; the TCRdb copy retains only in-frame clones and omits some. The table lists 75,000 to 80,000 clones, 80% to 90% of them singletons, with 5.5% to 8% in the top ten. CDR1 and CDR2 (germline): MGHRA, YSYEKL. The CDR3 is made up of 13 amino acids. The V and J ends lost 0 bases and 14 bases, in that order; junction bases with no gene match: 6. This TCR was sampled from an adult with an advanced solid tumor such as melanoma, head and neck, liver or kidney cancer. The rearrangement uses TRBV4-1 and TRBJ2-1; 8 bases line up with TRBD2. The starting material was CD4+ or CD8+ T cells sorted from blood, obtained in a trial of the OX40 agonist ivuxolimab. CDR3 coding DNA: TGCGCCAGCAGCCAAGAGGTGTCGGGGGGGAAGTTCTTC. Translation: CASSQEVSGGKFF.